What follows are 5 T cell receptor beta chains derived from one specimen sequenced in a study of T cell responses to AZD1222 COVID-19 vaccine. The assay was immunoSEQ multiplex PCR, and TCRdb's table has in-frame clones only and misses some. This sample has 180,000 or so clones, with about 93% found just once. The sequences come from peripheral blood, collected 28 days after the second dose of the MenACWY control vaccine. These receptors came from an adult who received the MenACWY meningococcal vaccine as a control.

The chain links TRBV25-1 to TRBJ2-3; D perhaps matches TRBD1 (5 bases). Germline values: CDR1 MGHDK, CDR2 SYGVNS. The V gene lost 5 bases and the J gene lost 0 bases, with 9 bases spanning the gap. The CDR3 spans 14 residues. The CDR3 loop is CASSMAGSTDTQYF. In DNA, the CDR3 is TGTGCCAGCAGTATGGCAGGGAGCACAGATACGCAGTATTTT.

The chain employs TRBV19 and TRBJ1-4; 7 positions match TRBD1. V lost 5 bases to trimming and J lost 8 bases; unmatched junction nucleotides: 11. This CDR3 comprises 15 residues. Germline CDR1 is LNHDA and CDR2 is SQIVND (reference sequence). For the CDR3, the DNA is TGTGCCAGTAGTCCGAACAGGGGAGGAGGAGAAAAACTGTTTTTT. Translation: CASSPNRGGGEKLFF. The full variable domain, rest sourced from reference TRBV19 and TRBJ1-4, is DGGITQSPKYLFRKEGQNVTLSCEQNLNHDAMYWYRQDPGQGLRLIYYSQIVNDFQKGDIAEGYSVSREKKESFPLTVTSAQKNPTAFYLCASSPNRGGGEKLFFGSGTQLSVL.

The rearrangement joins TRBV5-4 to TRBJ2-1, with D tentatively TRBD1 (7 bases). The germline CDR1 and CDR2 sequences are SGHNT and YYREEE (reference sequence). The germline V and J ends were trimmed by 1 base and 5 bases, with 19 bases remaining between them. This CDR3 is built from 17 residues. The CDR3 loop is CASSLFPVAGGNNEQFF. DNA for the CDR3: TGTGCCAGCAGCTTGTTCCCGGTCGCAGGGGGGAACAATGAGCAGTTCTTC.

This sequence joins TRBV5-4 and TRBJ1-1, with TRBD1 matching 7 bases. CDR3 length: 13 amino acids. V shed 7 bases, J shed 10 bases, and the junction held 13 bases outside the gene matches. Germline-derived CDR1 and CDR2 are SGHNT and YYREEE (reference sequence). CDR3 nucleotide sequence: TGTGCCAGCGGTGCCACAGGGGCACCGGGAGCTTTCTTT. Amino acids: CASGATGAPGAFF.

CDR3 residues: CASSSSTGNNQPQHF. CDR3 DNA: TGTGCCAGCAGCTCCTCGACAGGGAACAATCAGCCCCAGCATTTT. V and J are TRBV7-2 and TRBJ1-5; 7 bases match TRBD1. J was trimmed by 3 bases and V by 4 bases; bases with no gene match: 6. The CDR3 is made up of 15 amino acids. Germline CDR1 is SGHTA and CDR2 is FQGNSA.